The 25 T cell receptor beta chains listed next were all sequenced from one sample in a study of T cells after yellow fever vaccination. One entry per CDR3 protein, called by TCRdb with MiXCR from the 5' RACE reads. The table shows about 74,000 distinct CDR3 sequences, with roughly 7.4% occurring only once. Material: CD8+ T cells sorted from PBMCs, obtained less than 6 days after the first yellow fever vaccination. The receptors shown here come from a man between 18 and 29 years old who received the YFV17D yellow fever vaccine.

This clonotype has ten or more counts. V usage is TRBV12-3 or TRBV12-4 and J usage is TRBJ2-1; maybe TRBD2 (5 bases). V was clipped by 1 base and J by 13 bases, with 11 bases between them. This CDR3 has 12 residues. Here the CDR3 reads CASSLDGVYQFF. The DNA of the CDR3 is TGTGCCAGCAGTTTAGACGGGGTTTATCAGTTCTTC.

This clonotype turned up a few times. V usage is TRBV7-2 and J usage is TRBJ2-2; TRBD1 aligns across 8 bases. V was clipped by 2 bases and J by 6 bases; unmatched bases: 11. Germline CDR1 SGHTA, CDR2 FQGNSA. The CDR3 is 17 amino acids. The CDR3 is CASSLTPRAGGPGELFF. The CDR3 nucleotides read TGTGCCAGCAGCTTAACCCCACGGGCAGGGGGCCCCGGGGAGCTGTTTTTT.

This clonotype was counted only a few times. The J gene is TRBJ1-5, the V gene TRBV14; D is uncertain. There are 15 residues in the CDR3. V was pared by 3 bases and J by 4 bases, with 13 bases between. CDR1 and CDR2 (germline): SGHDN, FVKESK. The CDR3 coding sequence is TGTGCCAGCAGCCACCCGAGACGGTTTAATCAGCCCCAGCATTTT. Its protein product is CASSHPRRFNQPQHF.

There are a few counts of this clonotype. The V call is TRBV7-2, the J call TRBJ1-5; TRBD1 agrees at 7 bases. CDR1 and CDR2 from the germline V gene are SGHTA and FQGNSA. CDR3 size: 14 residues. The V segment lost 5 bases and the J segment 7 bases; nucleotides outside the gene matches: 8. This CDR3 reads CASSPQGLGQPQHF. For the CDR3, the DNA is TGTGCCAGCAGCCCACAGGGGTTGGGGCAGCCCCAGCATTTT.

V and J are TRBV5-1 and TRBJ2-7; possible D gene TRBD2, 6 bases. Germline CDR1 is SGHRS and CDR2 is YFSETQ. Between the trimmed V and J ends, which lost 4 bases and 1 base, there was a span of 21 bases. The CDR3 loop spans 17 amino acids. The DNA for the CDR3 is TGCGCCAGCAGCCCTGCGGGAACCGGGACCCCTTCCTACGAGCAGTACTTC. Its protein product is CASSPAGTGTPSYEQYF.

This clonotype was seen a few times. The chain employs TRBV5-4 and TRBJ2-3, with TRBD2 matching 9 bases. Germline loops: CDR1 SGHNT, CDR2 YYREEE (reference sequence). The CDR3 totals 18 residues. Trimming cost V 0 bases and J 2 bases; bases outside gene matches: 10. The CDR3 loop is CASSLEASGARYTDTQYF. CDR3 in DNA: TGTGCCAGCAGCTTGGAGGCTAGCGGGGCGCGTTACACAGATACGCAGTATTTT. Looking up the rest from reference TRBV5-4 and TRBJ2-3 gives the full variable domain: ETGVTQSPTHLIKTRGQQVTLRCSSQSGHNTVSWYQQALGQGPQFIFQYYREEENGRGNFPPRFSGLQFPNYSSELNVNALELDDSALYLCASSLEASGARYTDTQYFGPGTRLTVL.

A few counts support this clonotype. The chain employs TRBV6-5 and TRBJ2-2; D may be TRBD1 (5 bases). CDR1 is MNHEY and CDR2 is SVGAGI in the germline V gene. CDR3 length: 15 residues. The V and J ends lost 1 base and 1 base respectively, with 7 bases between them. For the CDR3, the DNA is TGTGCCAGCAGTTACTTTACAGGGAACACCGGGGAGCTGTTTTTT. Translating it yields CASSYFTGNTGELFF.

This clonotype has only a few counts. The chain joins TRBV6-5 to TRBJ1-1, with D possibly TRBD1 on 6 matching bases. V gave up 2 bases and J gave up 5 bases, with 15 bases separating them. Germline assignment: CDR1 MNHEY and CDR2 SVGAGI. The CDR3 is 15 amino acids. The CDR3 DNA reads as TGTGCCAGCAGTTACCGGGGGCCCGAGGGGACTGAAGCTTTCTTT. This sequence encodes CASSYRGPEGTEAFF.

J is TRBJ2-7 and V is TRBV28; D is unclear. Trimming took 6 bases from V and 2 from J, leaving 20 bases between them. This CDR3 contains 16 residues. Germline assignment: CDR1 MDHEN and CDR2 SYDVKM. CDR3 in DNA: TGTGCCAGCAGCGAGGTTCGGCTCCCCGGCACCTACGAGCAGTACGTC. Translation gives CASSEVRLPGTYEQYV.

This chain joins TRBV7-3 and TRBJ2-7, with TRBD1 matching over 8 bases. Germline loops: CDR1 SGHTA, CDR2 FQGTGA. CDR3 length equals 15 residues. V shed 4 bases, J shed 7 bases, and the junction held 12 bases outside the gene matches. CDR3 nucleotides: TGTGCCAGCAGCTCGGGGACAGGTGGGGCGGCGGAGCAGTACTTC. This gives the protein CASSSGTGGAAEQYF.

The chain is built from TRBV20-1 and TRBJ2-3, with D possibly matching TRBD2 (6 bases). Germline-derived CDR1 and CDR2 are DFQATT and SNEGSKA (reference sequence). V was shortened by 5 bases and J by 1 base, with 7 bases between the two germline ends. The CDR3 is made up of 12 amino acids. The CDR3 reads CSAWEGTDTQYF. The DNA for the CDR3 is TGCAGTGCTTGGGAGGGCACAGATACGCAGTATTTT.

This clonotype occurred many times. This sequence joins TRBV12-3 or TRBV12-4 and TRBJ2-2; D perhaps matches TRBD1 (5 bases). Between the trimmed V and J ends, which lost 3 bases and 3 bases, there was a span of 11 bases. The CDR3 spans 15 residues. CDR3 residues: CASSFVDSHTGELFF. The CDR3 DNA reads as TGTGCCAGCAGTTTCGTTGACAGCCACACCGGGGAGCTGTTTTTT.

This sequence joins TRBV5-6 and TRBJ2-7, with 12 bases lining up with TRBD2. The CDR3 consists of 17 residues. The germline V gene encodes CDR1 SGHDT and CDR2 YYEEEE. The V segment lost 1 base and the J segment 3 bases; nucleotides outside the gene matches: 8. CDR3 sequence (DNA): TGTGCCAGCAGCTTGACCGGTACTAGCGGGGGGTACTACGAGCAGTACTTC. This codes for CASSLTGTSGGYYEQYF.

This clonotype was detected a few times. This chain uses TRBV5-4 with TRBJ2-7, with 8 bases fitting TRBD2. The CDR3 length is 13 residues. V lost 1 base and J lost 7; bases outside the gene matches: 4. Germline CDR1 and CDR2: SGHNT and YYREEE (reference sequence). The CDR3: CASSLSRGGEQYV. DNA of the CDR3: TGTGCCAGCAGCTTGTCTCGGGGGGGAGAGCAGTACGTC.

This clonotype appeared many times. This chain uses TRBV7-9 with TRBJ2-7; 9 nucleotides agree with TRBD1. V lost 3 bases to trimming and J lost 3 bases; unmatched junction nucleotides: 6. Germline loops: CDR1 SEHNR, CDR2 FQNEAQ (reference sequence). The CDR3 loop spans 15 amino acids. For the CDR3, the DNA is TGTGCCAGCAGCTTTCCGGGACAGGGACGCTACGAGCAGTACTTC. This translates into CASSFPGQGRYEQYF.

This clonotype came up many times. The V call is TRBV20-1, the J call TRBJ2-5; no firm D call. CDR3 size: 11 residues. Looked up from germline, CDR1 is DFQATT and CDR2 is SNEGSKA (reference sequence). This CDR3 is CSVKPAGTQYF. The CDR3 DNA reads as TGCAGCGTCAAGCCTGCCGGGACCCAGTACTTC.

This clonotype showed up many times. The rearrangement uses TRBV4-1 and TRBJ1-1; D is possibly TRBD1 (5 bases). This CDR3 comprises 16 residues. The V end was cut by 4 bases, the J end by 5 bases, with 20 bases between. The germline V gene has CDR1 MGHRA and CDR2 YSYEKL. The CDR3 DNA is TGCGCCAGCAGCCCTGAGGTGGGGGGAGGAGGGACTGAAGCTTTCTTT. It translates to CASSPEVGGGGTEAFF.

The V and J genes are TRBV12-3 or TRBV12-4 and TRBJ1-1, with D maybe TRBD1 (5 bases). V lost 2 bases, J lost 2 bases, and 9 bases lay in between. CDR3 size: 14 residues. CDR3 residues: CASSLYGTNTEAFF. The DNA of the CDR3 is TGTGCCAGCAGTTTATATGGGACCAACACTGAAGCTTTCTTT.

This clonotype was seen repeatedly, ten times or more. The chain joins TRBV29-1 to TRBJ1-1; the D is unclear. Germline CDR1 reads SQVTM; CDR2 reads ANQGSEA. The CDR3 runs to 12 residues. V was trimmed by 7 bases and J by 1 base, leaving 10 bases between them. The CDR3 sequence: CSALGPNTEAFF. The CDR3 nucleotides are TGCAGCGCCCTAGGACCGAACACTGAAGCTTTCTTT. The variable domain in full, with the rest retrieved from reference TRBV29-1 and TRBJ1-1, is SAVISQKPSRDICQRGTSLTIQCQVDSQVTMMFWYRQQPGQSLTLIATANQGSEATYESGFVIDKFPISRPNLTFSTLTVSNMSPEDSSIYLCSALGPNTEAFFGQGTRLTVV.

The sample holds a few counts of this clonotype. V and J are TRBV12-3 or TRBV12-4 and TRBJ2-5, with 8 bases identical to TRBD1. After removal of 6 bases from V and 4 bases from J, the junction contained 10 bases not matched to a gene. CDR3 length: 15 residues. The chain's CDR3 is CASRPDRGEGETQYF. The CDR3 nucleotides read TGTGCCAGCAGACCCGACAGGGGCGAGGGAGAGACCCAGTACTTC.

This clonotype was observed at least ten times. The chain has TRBV6-5 and TRBJ2-5; perhaps TRBD2 as D (6 bases). Trimming removed 2 bases at V and 5 bases at J, with 6 bases between. The V gene's germline CDR1 is MNHEY and CDR2 SVGAGI. The CDR3 is made up of 12 amino acids. The CDR3 region has the DNA TGTGCCAGCAGTTACGGGGGGGAGACCCAGTACTTC. It encodes CASSYGGETQYF.

This clonotype came up many times. The J gene is TRBJ1-3, the V gene TRBV12-3 or TRBV12-4, with D perhaps TRBD1 (5 bases). V shed 7 bases and J shed 15 bases, with 16 bases lying between them. The CDR3 runs 11 residues. CDR3 protein: CASTTDTVGYF. The DNA for the CDR3 is TGTGCCAGCACCACGGACACCGTAGGATATTTT.

There are a few counts of this clonotype. This chain links TRBV7-9 with TRBJ2-1; TRBD2 aligns across 7 bases. Germline CDR1 SEHNR, CDR2 FQNEAQ (reference sequence). The ends lost 5 bases at V and 4 bases at J; junction bases unmatched: 8. The CDR3 is 15 residues long. CDR3 nucleotides: TGTGCCAGCAGCCGGAGCGGGGAATCATACAATGAGCAGTTCTTC. Translation: CASSRSGESYNEQFF.

This clonotype has only a few counts. The chain has TRBV27 and TRBJ2-3; TRBD2 matches 15 bases. V lost 6 bases, J lost 0 bases, and 10 bases stayed unmatched. The germline V gene has CDR1 MNHEY and CDR2 SMNVEV (reference sequence). The CDR3 is 19 amino acids. CDR3 sequence: CASSLTGLAGGFSTDTQYF. As DNA, the CDR3 is TGTGCCAGCAGCCTAACCGGACTAGCGGGGGGGTTTAGCACAGATACGCAGTATTTT.

Ten or more counts support this clonotype. The chain links TRBV28 to TRBJ2-1; D may match TRBD1 or TRBD2 (5 bases each). V lost 6 bases to trimming and J lost 4 bases, with 16 bases between them. The CDR3 is made up of 15 amino acids. Germline CDR1 MDHEN, CDR2 SYDVKM. The CDR3 sequence: CASSWDRDPYNEQFF. In DNA form, the CDR3 reads TGTGCCAGCAGCTGGGACCGAGACCCATACAATGAGCAGTTCTTC.